These 11 T cell receptor beta chains were sequenced from one sample in a study of blood T cell repertoires in COVID-19. TCRdb's table, derived via immunoSEQ multiplex PCR, lists solely in-frame clones and lacks some. The data show roughly 360,000 clones, with about four fifths seen just once and under 1.2% held by the top ten. The sample consisted of peripheral blood. The source of these receptors is a human donor with acute or convalescent COVID-19. The donor label of this sample is uncertain.

The gene calls are TRBV4-1 and TRBJ1-5, with TRBD1 identical over 8 bases. Germline CDR1 MGHRA, CDR2 YSYEKL. The CDR3 has 16 residues. Germline trimming cut 4 bases from V and 0 bases from J; bases unmatched to any gene: 5. CDR3 coding DNA: TGCGCCAGCAGCCCGACAGGGGCTTATAGCAATCAGCCCCAGCATTTT. Residues: CASSPTGAYSNQPQHF.

This clone was detected only a few times. The chain joins TRBV6-5 to TRBJ2-7; D is undetermined. The germline V and J ends were trimmed by 10 bases and 0 bases, with 13 bases remaining between them. Looked up from germline, CDR1 is MNHEY and CDR2 is SVGAGI. The CDR3 is made up of 13 amino acids. The CDR3 region is CATSGPNSYEQYF. In DNA, the CDR3 is TGTGCCACCTCTGGGCCGAACTCCTACGAGCAGTACTTC.

The chain is built from TRBV11-2 and TRBJ1-1; TRBD1 matches 8 bases. The V segment lost 5 bases and the J segment 6 bases; nucleotides outside the gene matches: 5. Germline CDR1 and CDR2: SGHAT and FQNNGV. The CDR3 is 13 amino acids. For the CDR3, the DNA is TGTGCCAGCAGCCCCGACAGGGGCCCTGAAGCTTTCTTT. Its protein is CASSPDRGPEAFF. The full variable domain, rest sourced from reference TRBV11-2 and TRBJ1-1, is EAGVAQSPRYKIIEKRQSVAFWCNPISGHATLYWYQQILGQGPKLLIQFQNNGVVDDSQLPKDRFSAERLKGVDSTLKIQPAKLEDSAVYLCASSPDRGPEAFFGQGTRLTVV.

V gene TRBV5-6 combines with J gene TRBJ2-1; D is uncertain. CDR1 is SGHDT, CDR2 YYEEEE, per germline. Trimming pared 2 bases from V and 5 bases from J, leaving 17 bases between. The CDR3 is 16 residues long. The CDR3 DNA reads TGTGCCAGCAGCTTTTTTTCGACACGAAGGAACAATGAGCAGTTCTTC. Translation: CASSFFSTRRNNEQFF.

The chain is built from TRBV20-1 and TRBJ2-7; D is perhaps TRBD2 (5 bases). V was trimmed by 3 bases and J by 0 bases, leaving 9 bases between them. CDR3 size: 13 residues. Germline V gives CDR1 DFQATT, CDR2 SNEGSKA (reference sequence). The CDR3 nucleotides are TGCAGTGCTAGTACGGGAAGCTCCTACGAGCAGTACTTC. Residues: CSASTGSSYEQYF.

This clone was picked up one time. This chain connects TRBV6-5 to TRBJ2-5; 9 bases align to TRBD2. In germline, CDR1 is MNHEY, CDR2 SVGAGI. The CDR3 has 14 amino acids. V shed 2 bases, J shed 5 bases, and the junction held 3 bases outside the gene matches. CDR3 DNA sequence: TGTGCCAGCAGTTACGACACTAGCGGGGAGACCCAGTACTTC. Translated: CASSYDTSGETQYF.

The chain combines TRBV7-9 with TRBJ2-2; a possible D gene is TRBD1 (5 bases). The germline gives CDR1 SEHNR, CDR2 FQNEAQ (reference sequence). This CDR3 has 18 residues. The V end was cut by 5 bases, the J end by 1 base, with 20 bases between. The CDR3 protein is CASSLLPTGVGNTGELFF. The DNA for the CDR3 is TGTGCCAGCAGCCTACTACCCACAGGAGTCGGGAACACCGGGGAGCTGTTTTTT.

This chain uses TRBV3-1 (or the pseudogene TRBV3-2) with TRBJ1-1; 8 bases are shared with TRBD1. This CDR3 is built from 15 residues. With 4 bases clipped from V and 4 bases from J, the junction kept 8 bases outside the gene matches. Germline V gene lookup returns CDR1 LGHDT and CDR2 YNNKEL (reference sequence). In nucleotides, the CDR3 is TGTGCCAGCAGCCCCGAAACAGGGACAGGCACTGAAGCTTTCTTT. Protein product: CASSPETGTGTEAFF.

Comment on this clone: The junction differs from germline at one of its ends, possibly a read error. V is TRBV7-9 and J is TRBJ1-1; possible D gene TRBD1, 5 bases. Germline assignment: CDR1 SEHNR and CDR2 FQNEAQ (reference sequence). This CDR3 is 14 amino acids long. The CDR3 nucleotides read TGTGCCAGCACCTTAGGTTTGACAGCGACTGAAGCTTTCTTT. Its protein product is CASTLGLTATEAFF.

The rearrangement joins TRBV10-1 to TRBJ1-2; D is unresolved. Germline-derived CDR1 and CDR2 are WNHNN and SYGVQD (reference sequence). V was clipped by 6 bases and J by 6 bases, with 20 bases between them. This CDR3 has 15 residues. In DNA form, the CDR3 reads TGCGCCAGCAGCCCGATAAGGGAGGAAGGACATGGCTACACCTTC. Translation: CASSPIREEGHGYTF.

This sequence joins TRBV27 and TRBJ1-4, with a possible D match to TRBD1 (5 bases). Trimming removed 1 base from V and 4 bases from J, with 10 bases in between. The CDR3 consists of 15 residues. Germline lookup yields CDR1 MNHEY and CDR2 SMNVEV (reference sequence). The CDR3 DNA reads as TGTGCCAGCAGTTTATATGGGGGAGGTAATGAAAAACTGTTTTTT. It specifies CASSLYGGGNEKLFF.